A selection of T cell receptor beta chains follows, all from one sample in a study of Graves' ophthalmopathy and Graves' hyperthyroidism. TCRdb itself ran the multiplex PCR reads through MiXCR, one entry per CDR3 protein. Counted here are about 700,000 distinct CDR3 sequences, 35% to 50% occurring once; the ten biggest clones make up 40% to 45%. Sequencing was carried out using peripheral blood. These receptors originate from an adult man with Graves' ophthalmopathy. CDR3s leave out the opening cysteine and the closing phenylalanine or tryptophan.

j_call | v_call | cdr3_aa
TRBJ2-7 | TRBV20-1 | SASPFYEQY
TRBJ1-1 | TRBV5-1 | ASSRDSSREAF
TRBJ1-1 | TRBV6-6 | ASNFRHTNTEAF
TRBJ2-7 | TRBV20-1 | SARGVESYEQY
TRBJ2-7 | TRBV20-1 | SARRVGRNEQY
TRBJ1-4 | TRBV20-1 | SAKDRGVSNEKLF
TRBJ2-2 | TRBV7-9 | ASSYSRTGNTGELF
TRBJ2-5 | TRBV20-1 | SAAGSGETQY
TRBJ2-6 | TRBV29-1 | SAGRAGANVLT
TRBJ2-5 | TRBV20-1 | SLAGAGNQETQY
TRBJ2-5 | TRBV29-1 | SVASGGQETQY
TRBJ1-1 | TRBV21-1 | ASSRIIQGDTEAF
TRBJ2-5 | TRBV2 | ASTGGTERSSGSKY
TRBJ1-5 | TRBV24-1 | ATSDPGTGGFQPQH
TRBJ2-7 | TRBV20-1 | SASPSGRESYEQY
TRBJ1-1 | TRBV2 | ASSPSTTNEAF
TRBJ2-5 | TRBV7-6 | ASSLGNSKTQY
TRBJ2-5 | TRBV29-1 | SVDETGRETQY
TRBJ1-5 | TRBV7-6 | ASSVQDNQPQH
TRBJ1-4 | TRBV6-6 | ASSYTGQGAQKLF
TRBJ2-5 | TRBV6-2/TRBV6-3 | ASSAGQGEETQY
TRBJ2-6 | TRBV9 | ASSVEGADVLT
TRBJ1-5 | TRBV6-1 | ASSEAPRPQH
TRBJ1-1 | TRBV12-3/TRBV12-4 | ASGYRGQNTEAF
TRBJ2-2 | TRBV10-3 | AISPSGANTGKLF
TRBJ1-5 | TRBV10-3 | AISESGLTQH
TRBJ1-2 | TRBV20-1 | SARVLYGGSSYGYT
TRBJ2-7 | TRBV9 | ASSYQVNEQY
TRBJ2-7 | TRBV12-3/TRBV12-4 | ASLGLAGYEQY
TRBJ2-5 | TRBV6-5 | ASSYVGGETQY
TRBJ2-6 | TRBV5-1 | ASRKGAGANVLT
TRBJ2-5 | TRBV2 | ASSETRLARGIETQY
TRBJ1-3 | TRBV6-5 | ASSYASGRVYGNTIY
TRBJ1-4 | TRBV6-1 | ASRDRGLTNEKLF
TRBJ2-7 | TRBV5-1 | ASSEGLADEQY
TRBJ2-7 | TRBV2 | ASSLYDYEQY
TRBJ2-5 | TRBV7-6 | ASSSPPQY
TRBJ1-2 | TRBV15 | ATSRGRQGTRGYT
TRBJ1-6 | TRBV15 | ATSPQGDPLH
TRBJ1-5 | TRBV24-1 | ASRRGRGDQPQH
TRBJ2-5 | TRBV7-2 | ASSPGTSGGVETQY
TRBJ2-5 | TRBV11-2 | ASSFERLETQY
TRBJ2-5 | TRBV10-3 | AIQSTAGLAGGETQY
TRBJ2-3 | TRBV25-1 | ASSDSLKPDTQY
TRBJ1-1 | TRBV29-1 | SVPVGSTEAF
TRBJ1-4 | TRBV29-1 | SVSPGQGVIRRANEKLF
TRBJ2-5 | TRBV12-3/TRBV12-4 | ASSFRLAGLETQY
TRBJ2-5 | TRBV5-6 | ASSLVQREQETQY
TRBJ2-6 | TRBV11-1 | ASSTILGTGASGANVLT
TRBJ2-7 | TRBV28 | ASSLGGLNTYEQY
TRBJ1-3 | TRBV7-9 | ASSLETAAPGNTIY